This T cell receptor (beta chain) was recovered during a study of cytomegalovirus exposure and HLA in healthy donors. Whole-study findings and limits: There were some public TCRs occurring in many donors, but most TCR sequences were rare. High sensitivity and specificity were reportedly achieved when the classifier diagnosed cytomegalovirus status. Cytomegalovirus association was listed for approximately 150 TCR beta chains.

Comments on this clone: Its antigen is unknown.

CDR3 size: 14 residues. The germline CDR1 and CDR2 sequences are SGHTS and YDEGEE. V was trimmed by 4 bases and J by 0 bases, leaving 11 bases between them. PCR primers comprised 60 Vbeta and 13 Jbeta primers. Sequencing used immunoSEQ multiplex PCR; TCRdb keeps in-frame clones, though not all of them. Of 150,000 to 200,000 clones in the sample, 65% to 85% were seen once. The source material was PBMCs. The TCR originated in a male donor in good health and CMV-seronegative. This chain connects TRBV5-8 to TRBJ2-7; the D gene is possibly TRBD1 (6 bases). The CDR3 coding sequence is TGTGCCAGCAGCCGCGGACAGTTCTCCTACGAGCAGTACTTC. Amino acids: CASSRGQFSYEQYF.